Shown below are 32 T cell receptor beta chains from a single sample sequenced in a study of T cells in Graves' hyperthyroidism and ophthalmopathy. Researchers took RNA transcripts and amplified the TCR beta CDR3 regions from them. Primed by the HTBI set, a first-round RT-PCR was run on the TCR CDR3. Each CDR3 protein is one row after TCRdb ran MiXCR on the multiplex PCR reads. Among fewer than 400,000 distinct CDR3 sequences listed, around 15% were seen once. The sample was blood. Receptors originate from a man aged 50-60 years with Graves' ophthalmopathy.

This sequence joins TRBV7-9 and TRBJ2-1; 8 nucleotides line up with TRBD1. There are 15 residues in the CDR3. Unmatched junction bases numbered 5, after V lost 6 bases and J lost 1 base. Germline values: CDR1 SEHNR, CDR2 FQNEAQ (reference sequence). As DNA, the CDR3 is TGTGCCAGCAGGACAGGGGCAAGATCCTACAATGAGCAGTTCTTC. Translation gives CASRTGARSYNEQFF.

This clonotype has at least ten counts. J is TRBJ2-7 and V is TRBV18; a weak D match, TRBD2 (6 bases). V lost 3 bases to trimming and J lost 6 bases, with 15 bases between them. This CDR3 is built from 14 residues. CDR1 is KGHSH and CDR2 is LQKENI in the germline V gene. CDR3 protein: CASSPSQNGGEQYF. The CDR3 DNA is TGTGCCAGCTCACCCTCACAGAACGGGGGCGAGCAGTACTTC.

There are many counts of this clonotype. CDR3 region: CASSFLPRTSGREETQYF. DNA of the CDR3: TGTGCCAGCAGCTTCCTCCCTAGGACTAGCGGGAGGGAAGAGACCCAGTACTTC. The chain combines TRBV11-2 with TRBJ2-5; TRBD2 matches 15 bases. V lost 3 bases and J lost 3; bases outside the gene matches: 8. The V gene's germline CDR1 is SGHAT and CDR2 FQNNGV. This CDR3 is 18 amino acids long.

Of note for this clonotype: One end of the junction varies from germline; a read error may be responsible. This rearrangement joins TRBV20-1 to TRBJ2-2; D is unresolved. The CDR3 covers 14 residues. The germline V gene encodes CDR1 DFQATT and CDR2 SNEGSKA (reference sequence). This chain's CDR3 is CSARGASNTGELFF. The CDR3 DNA reads TGCAGTGCGAGAGGAGCCTCGAACACCGGGGAGCTGTTTTTT.

The V gene is TRBV12-3 or TRBV12-4, the J gene TRBJ2-1; 8 bases line up with TRBD2. The CDR3 runs to 16 residues. J was trimmed by 4 bases and V by 5 bases; bases with no gene match: 10. DNA of the CDR3: TGTGCCAGCAGTAAACTAATCAGCGGGGGTTACAATGAGCAGTTCTTC. This codes for CASSKLISGGYNEQFF.

About this clonotype: Given a much more abundant clone one base away, this may be a read error. The chain has TRBV11-3 and TRBJ1-2, with no clear D. Per germline, CDR1 SGHNT and CDR2 YENEEA. This CDR3 has 16 amino acids. V was clipped by 1 base and J by 8 bases, with 20 bases between them. The CDR3 is CASSLGGALGSGGYTF. The CDR3 coding sequence is TGTGCCAGCAGCTTAGGAGGCGCATTGGGGAGCGGCGGCTACACCTTC.

A few counts support this clonotype. The chain combines TRBV5-1 with TRBJ2-1; weak D call: TRBD1 (5 bases). Germline values: CDR1 SGHRS, CDR2 YFSETQ. This CDR3 comprises 13 residues. V lost 1 base and J lost 7, with 9 bases in between. This chain's CDR3 is CASSLNQGNEQFF. The CDR3 DNA sequence: TGCGCCAGCAGCTTGAACCAGGGTAATGAGCAGTTCTTC.

This chain's CDR3 is CASSLGVAGGGETQYF. The CDR3 DNA reads as TGTGCCAGCAGCTTGGGGGTAGCGGGAGGTGGGGAGACCCAGTACTTC. This chain uses TRBV5-4 with TRBJ2-5; 10 nucleotides line up with TRBD2. The CDR3 is made up of 16 amino acids. V lost 0 bases and J lost 5; bases outside the gene matches: 7. From germline, CDR1 is SGHNT and CDR2 YYREEE (reference sequence).

This clonotype has at least ten counts. V and J are TRBV2 and TRBJ2-3, with D hard to call. The CDR3 sequence is 15 residues long. The V end lost 4 bases, the J end lost 4 bases, and 15 bases lay between the germline ends. Germline V gene sequence: CDR1 SNHLY, CDR2 FYNNEI. CDR3 protein: CASSVGSHAADTQYF. The DNA for the CDR3 is TGTGCCAGCAGTGTCGGGTCCCACGCCGCAGATACGCAGTATTTT.

This clonotype was seen ten or more times. The chain combines TRBV4-2 with TRBJ2-1, with D perhaps matching TRBD2 (6 bases). The CDR3 is 16 residues long. CDR1 and CDR2 from the germline V gene are LGHNA and YNFKEQ. Trimming took off 4 bases at V and 5 bases at J, with 18 bases between the two ends. The CDR3 sequence is CASSPRSQRADNEQFF. The CDR3 bases are TGTGCCAGCAGCCCAAGATCACAGCGGGCGGACAATGAGCAGTTCTTC.

This clonotype was observed many times. V gene TRBV5-1 combines with J gene TRBJ2-3, with TRBD1 matching 8 bases. Germline V gene data show CDR1 as SGHRS and CDR2 as YFSETQ. The V segment lost 6 bases and the J segment 2 bases; nucleotides outside the gene matches: 5. The CDR3 runs to 14 residues. The CDR3 loop reads CASTKGQDTDTQYF. In DNA, the CDR3 is TGCGCCAGCACCAAGGGACAGGACACAGATACGCAGTATTTT.

Details on this clonotype: At one boundary the junction diverges from the germline segment, which might be a read error. The chain recombines TRBV6-1 with TRBJ2-1; the match to TRBD1 covers 11 bases. CDR1 and CDR2 (germline): MNHNS, SASEGT. This CDR3 has 14 amino acids. The CDR3 DNA reads TGTGCCAGCAGAGGGACAGGGGGATACAATGAGCGGTTCTTC. It specifies CASRGTGGYNERFF.

This clonotype was picked up one time. This could be a read error, since a much larger clone is one nucleotide away. The V and J genes are TRBV2 and TRBJ1-3; 7 nucleotides line up with TRBD1. The CDR3 is made up of 14 amino acids. Germline V lookup: CDR1 SNHLY, CDR2 FYNNEI. CDR3 sequence (DNA): TGTGTCAGCAGTCCCGGGACAGCAGGAAACACCATATATTTT. It codes for CVSSPGTAGNTIYF. Based on the CDR3 plus reference TRBV2 and TRBJ1-3, the full variable domain is EPEVTQTPSHQVTQMGQEVILRCVPISNHLYFYWYRQILGQKVEFLVSFYNNEISEKSEIFDDQFSVERPDGSNFTLKIRSTKLEDSAMYFCVSSPGTAGNTIYFGEGSWLTVV.

This clonotype occurred a few times. The chain joins TRBV20-1 to TRBJ2-1; 9 bases agree with TRBD2. The V gene's germline CDR1 is DFQATT and CDR2 SNEGSKA (reference sequence). J gave up 0 bases and V 0 bases, and 9 bases lay outside the gene matches. CDR3 length: 18 residues. This CDR3 is CSARDAAGGLFSYNEQFF. CDR3 DNA: TGCAGTGCTAGAGATGCAGCGGGAGGACTCTTCTCCTACAATGAGCAGTTCTTC.

This clonotype was recorded many times. The genes are TRBV6-2 or TRBV6-3 and TRBJ2-7; TRBD2 matches at 14 bases. CDR3 length: 15 amino acids. CDR1 MNHEY and CDR2 SVGEGT come from the germline V gene. The V and J ends lost 8 bases and 8 bases, in that order; junction bases with no gene match: 11. CDR3: CASVPGTSGSRKQYF. CDR3 DNA: TGTGCCAGCGTGCCCGGGACTAGCGGGAGTAGGAAGCAGTACTTC.

The V call is TRBV15, the J call TRBJ1-5, with D hard to call. This CDR3 has 13 residues. Germline V gene sequence: CDR1 LNHNV, CDR2 YYDKDF (reference sequence). Trimming left V 1 base short and J 9 bases short, with 10 bases between. The CDR3 region has the DNA TGTGCCACCAGCAGAGGTGATTCGAGGCCCCAGCATTTT. Its protein is CATSRGDSRPQHF.

This clonotype appeared many times. The V and J genes are TRBV27 and TRBJ2-7; no definite D call. V shed 6 bases and J shed 4 bases, with 16 bases lying between them. The CDR3 extends over 14 amino acids. Looked up from germline, CDR1 is MNHEY and CDR2 is SMNVEV (reference sequence). The CDR3 is CASSDGFRVYEQYF. DNA for the CDR3: TGTGCCAGCAGCGACGGTTTTAGGGTTTACGAGCAGTACTTC.

The rearrangement uses TRBV5-1 and TRBJ2-7; a possible D gene is TRBD2 (5 bases). Looked up from germline, CDR1 is SGHRS and CDR2 is YFSETQ. Between the trimmed V and J ends, which lost 0 bases and 5 bases, there was a span of 15 bases. The CDR3 loop spans 15 amino acids. DNA of the CDR3: TGCGCCAGCAGCTTGGAGGTGGGAGTCCTCAACGAGCAGTACTTC. This codes for CASSLEVGVLNEQYF.

This clonotype was seen only a few times. The chain is built from TRBV19 and TRBJ2-3; 8 bases fit TRBD1. Germline V gene data show CDR1 as LNHDA and CDR2 as SQIVND (reference sequence). The CDR3 extends over 20 amino acids. V lost 5 bases to trimming and J lost 1 base; unmatched junction nucleotides: 20. The CDR3 nucleotides read TGTGCCAGTAGTCGCTCTCCCCCAGGCAGGGGGCGCAAAGGCACAGATACGCAGTATTTT. It translates to CASSRSPPGRGRKGTDTQYF.

A remark on this clonotype: Given a much more abundant clone one base away, this may be a read error. This chain uses TRBV4-1 with TRBJ2-2, with 9 bases matching TRBD2. V was clipped by 0 bases and J by 0 bases; unmatched bases: 8. The germline V gene encodes CDR1 MGHRA and CDR2 YSYEKL. This CDR3 is 19 amino acids long. CDR3 residues: CASSQDQQRGAANTGELFF. The CDR3 bases are TGCGCCAGCAGCCAAGATCAGCAGCGGGGGGCCGCGAACACCGGGGAGCTGTTTTTT.

This clonotype was detected a few times. V is TRBV28 and J is TRBJ2-2; D not certain. Germline V gene sequence: CDR1 MDHEN, CDR2 SYDVKM. This CDR3 contains 15 residues. V was trimmed by 3 bases and J by 2 bases, leaving 10 bases between them. CDR3 coding DNA: TGTGCCAGCAGTTTGTCCAGCGACAACACCGGGGAGCTGTTTTTT. It translates to CASSLSSDNTGELFF.

This clonotype was recorded many times. The chain joins TRBV2 to TRBJ1-2; D unresolved. Trimming left V 4 bases short and J 4 bases short, with 4 bases between. CDR3 length: 11 residues. Per germline, CDR1 SNHLY and CDR2 FYNNEI. In DNA, the CDR3 is TGTGCCAGCAGTGGCCTCTATGGCTACACCTTC. Its protein product is CASSGLYGYTF.

This chain uses TRBV11-2 with TRBJ2-3; D uncertain. Per the germline V gene, CDR1 is SGHAT and CDR2 is FQNNGV. This CDR3 spans 12 amino acids. V was pared by 6 bases and J by 4 bases, with 8 bases between. CDR3 protein: CASRTGPDTQYF. The CDR3 DNA reads as TGTGCCAGCAGAACCGGGCCAGATACGCAGTATTTT.

Many counts were recorded for this clonotype. The rearrangement links TRBV28 to TRBJ2-1; 8 bases fit TRBD2. The V gene end was trimmed by 7 bases and the J gene end by 4 bases; junction bases not matched to a gene: 9. The germline gives CDR1 MDHEN, CDR2 SYDVKM. This CDR3 contains 15 residues. The CDR3 loop reads CASKEERGSYNEQFF. CDR3 nucleotide sequence: TGTGCCAGCAAGGAGGAGCGGGGGTCGTACAATGAGCAGTTCTTC.

This clonotype was picked up a small number of times. V and J are TRBV25-1 and TRBJ1-5; D possibly corresponds to TRBD1 (6 bases). The CDR3 length is 19 residues. The germline V gene has CDR1 MGHDK and CDR2 SYGVNS. V shed 4 bases and J shed 2 bases, with 24 bases lying between them. CDR3 amino acids: CASSGPASSGAGGNQPQHF. The CDR3 DNA sequence: TGTGCCAGCAGTGGACCCGCATCGTCGGGGGCCGGGGGCAATCAGCCCCAGCATTTT.

This clonotype showed up many times. The chain employs TRBV2 and TRBJ1-2; possible D gene TRBD1, 5 bases. The germline V gene has CDR1 SNHLY and CDR2 FYNNEI. CDR3 length equals 13 residues. The V gene lost 5 bases and the J gene lost 8 bases, with 15 bases spanning the gap. CDR3 sequence: CASSPLGGNGYTF. The CDR3 DNA reads as TGTGCCAGCAGTCCCTTGGGGGGGAACGGCTACACCTTC.

This clonotype showed up many times. V usage is TRBV20-1 and J usage is TRBJ1-1, with D perhaps matching TRBD1 (5 bases). Trimming took off 1 base at V and 2 bases at J, with 11 bases between the two ends. CDR3 length: 14 residues. The germline V gene encodes CDR1 DFQATT and CDR2 SNEGSKA (reference sequence). The CDR3 sequence is CSARAGGPNTEAFF. The CDR3 nucleotides read TGCAGTGCTAGAGCCGGGGGACCTAACACTGAAGCTTTCTTT.

The chain recombines TRBV18 with TRBJ2-2; 10 bases map to TRBD2. This CDR3 comprises 17 residues. The trim removed 3 bases at V and 4 bases at J, leaving 8 bases unmatched. Per the germline V gene, CDR1 is KGHSH and CDR2 is LQKENI. The CDR3 sequence: CASSPASGRASTGELFF. The CDR3 region has the DNA TGTGCCAGCTCACCGGCCAGCGGGAGGGCTTCCACCGGGGAGCTGTTTTTT.

The chain carries TRBV5-1 and TRBJ2-3; 8 bases fit TRBD2. The V gene end was trimmed by 0 bases and the J gene end by 0 bases; junction bases not matched to a gene: 6. Germline V CDR1 and CDR2: SGHRS, YFSETQ. The CDR3 extends over 17 amino acids. The CDR3: CASSLEVAGTSTDTQYF. In nucleotides, the CDR3 is TGCGCCAGCAGCTTGGAGGTAGCGGGAACCAGCACAGATACGCAGTATTTT.

The CDR3 reads CSVVDSGGTGELFF. The DNA of the CDR3 is TGCAGCGTTGTAGACTCAGGAGGAACCGGGGAGCTGTTTTTT. This chain connects TRBV29-1 to TRBJ2-2, with D possibly being TRBD2 (5 bases). The V and J ends lost 4 bases and 5 bases respectively, with 14 bases between them. There are 14 residues in the CDR3. Germline CDR1 SQVTM, CDR2 ANQGSEA.

This clonotype came up a few times. The rearrangement joins TRBV7-9 to TRBJ2-2, with a possible D match to TRBD1 (6 bases). Germline V CDR1 and CDR2: SEHNR, FQNEAQ (reference sequence). CDR3 length equals 13 residues. V was clipped by 5 bases and J by 6 bases, with 10 bases between them. CDR3 amino acids: CASSPTGPGELFF. In DNA, the CDR3 is TGTGCCAGCAGCCCTACAGGGCCCGGGGAGCTGTTTTTT.

This clonotype was recorded a few times. V and J are TRBV7-9 and TRBJ2-2, with 13 bases matching TRBD2. Trimming removed 5 bases from V and 3 bases from J; junction bases left unmatched: 6. The CDR3 has 17 residues. Germline-derived CDR1 and CDR2 are SEHNR and FQNEAQ (reference sequence). The CDR3 DNA reads as TGTGCCAGCAGCCCGACTAGCGGGAGGAAGGACACCGGGGAGCTGTTTTTT. Translated, it gives CASSPTSGRKDTGELFF.